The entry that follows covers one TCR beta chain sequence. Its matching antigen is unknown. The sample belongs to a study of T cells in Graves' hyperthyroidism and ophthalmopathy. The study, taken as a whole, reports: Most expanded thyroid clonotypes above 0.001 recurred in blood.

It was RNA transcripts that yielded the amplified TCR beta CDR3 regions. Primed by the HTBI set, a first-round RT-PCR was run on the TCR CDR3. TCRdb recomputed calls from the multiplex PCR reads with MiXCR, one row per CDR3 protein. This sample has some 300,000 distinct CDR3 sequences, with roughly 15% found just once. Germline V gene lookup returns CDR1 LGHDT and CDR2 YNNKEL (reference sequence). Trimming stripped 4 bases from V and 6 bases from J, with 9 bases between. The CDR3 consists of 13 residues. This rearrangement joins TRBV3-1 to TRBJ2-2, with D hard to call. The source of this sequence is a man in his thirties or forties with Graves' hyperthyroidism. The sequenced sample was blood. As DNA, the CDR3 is TGTGCCAGCAGCCCCAGGAGTTCCGGGGAGCTGTTTTTT. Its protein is CASSPRSSGELFF.